The next 18 T cell receptor beta chains were all read from a single sample in a study of CD4 and CD8 cells across lung adenocarcinoma regions. TCRdb analysed the PCR reads with MiXCR anew, one entry per CDR3 protein. The sample lists around 25,000 distinct CDR3 sequences, approximately 50% occurring once. Sequenced sample: CD8+ T cells from the center of a lung tumor. These receptors came from a male donor with lung adenocarcinoma. The CD4 and CD8 labels of this study may be unreliable.

The CDR3 loop is CASGGMAEETQYF. CDR3 nucleotide sequence: TGTGCCAGCGGGGGCATGGCGGAAGAGACCCAGTACTTC. The J gene is TRBJ2-5, the V gene TRBV6-1; D perhaps matches TRBD1 (6 bases). Germline lookup yields CDR1 MNHNS and CDR2 SASEGT. Trimming pared 8 bases from V and 3 bases from J, leaving 13 bases between. There are 13 residues in the CDR3.

Comments on this clonotype: The conserved phenylalanine or tryptophan is not found at the CDR3 terminus, so this likely reflects a read error. The limits of the CDR3 on the DNA are not certain, so only TCRdb's listed CDR3 is given. The rearrangement joins TRBV6-1 to TRBJ2-3; the table assigns TRBD2, which was not confirmed against the DNA. Germline-derived CDR1 and CDR2 are MNHNS and SASEGT. Inclusive of both ends, the CDR3 amounts to 11 amino acids. CDR3: CASSLSSTLGT.

As for this clonotype: The junction and the germline gene differ at one end; a read error may be behind it. The chain uses TRBV6-1 and TRBJ2-3, with 8 bases lining up with TRBD1. The CDR3 sequence is 15 residues long. The germline CDR1 and CDR2 sequences are MNHNS and SASEGT. The CDR3 DNA reads TGTGCCAGCAGTGAACAGGGGGCACATACCTACGAGCAGTACTTT. The encoded protein is CASSEQGAHTYEQYF.

This clonotype has only a few counts. V gene TRBV27 combines with J gene TRBJ2-7; TRBD1 aligns across 7 bases. The CDR3 runs 15 residues. With 3 bases clipped from V and 0 bases from J, the junction kept 5 bases outside the gene matches. Germline loops: CDR1 MNHEY, CDR2 SMNVEV (reference sequence). CDR3 sequence (DNA): TGTGCCAGCAGTTTGGAGGACAGGAGCTCCTACGAGCAGTACTTC. This encodes CASSLEDRSSYEQYF.

A few counts support this clonotype. V gene TRBV5-5 combines with J gene TRBJ2-3; tentatively, D is TRBD2 (6 bases). The CDR3 runs to 17 residues. Trimming removed 3 bases at V and 2 bases at J, with 19 bases between. Germline CDR1 is SGHKS and CDR2 is YYEKEE (reference sequence). CDR3 sequence reads: CASSWGVVTRSTDTQYF. The DNA for the CDR3 is TGTGCCAGCAGCTGGGGGGTGGTGACGAGGTCCACAGATACGCAGTATTTT.

The table lists this clonotype with many counts. The V gene is TRBV6-1, the J gene TRBJ2-2, with TRBD2 identical over 10 bases. V was clipped by 3 bases and J by 0 bases; unmatched bases: 7. In germline, CDR1 is MNHNS, CDR2 SASEGT. This CDR3 has 18 residues. For the CDR3, the DNA is TGTGCCAGCAGTGATTCTCGACTAGCGGGTACGAACACCGGGGAGCTGTTTTTT. It yields the protein CASSDSRLAGTNTGELFF.

This clonotype was counted ten times or more. This chain joins TRBV7-2 and TRBJ2-1, with 7 bases lining up with TRBD2. Trimming cost V 6 bases and J 9 bases; bases outside gene matches: 8. The CDR3 spans 13 residues. The germline V gene encodes CDR1 SGHTA and CDR2 FQGNSA. The CDR3 loop is CASSSGLDSEQFF. The CDR3 DNA is TGTGCCAGCAGTTCCGGACTAGACAGTGAGCAGTTCTTC.

The chain employs TRBV24-1 and TRBJ2-1, with unresolved D. The J call may be wrong; the DNA end is better matched by TRBJ2-7. This CDR3 is 11 amino acids long. Germline values: CDR1 KGHDR, CDR2 SFDVKD. In DNA form, the CDR3 reads TGTGCCACCAGTGTGGCAAACGAGCAGTACTTC. Protein: CATSVANEQYF.

A note on this clonotype: A junction boundary mismatches the germline segment, possibly from a read error. The J gene is TRBJ2-4, the V gene TRBV10-3; D tentatively fits TRBD1 or TRBD2 (5 bases each). The CDR3 consists of 12 residues. CDR1 is ENHRY and CDR2 is SYGVKD in the germline V gene. CDR3 DNA sequence: TGTGCGGGGAGTGGGACCAAAAACACTCAGTACTTC. This sequence encodes CAGSGTKNTQYF.

The CDR3 sequence: CASRTSGGETQYF. The CDR3 bases are TGTGCCAGCAGGACTAGCGGAGGGGAGACCCAGTACTTC. The chain recombines TRBV6-1 with TRBJ2-1; 9 nucleotides align to TRBD2. The J call is doubtful: the DNA matches TRBJ2-5 better. Germline V CDR1 and CDR2: MNHNS, SASEGT. CDR3 size: 13 residues.

This clonotype was found a few times. The chain joins TRBV4-1 to TRBJ2-1; 8 positions match TRBD2. The J call is doubtful: the DNA matches TRBJ2-5 better. This CDR3 region has 15 residues. Germline CDR1 is MGHRA and CDR2 is YSYEKL. The CDR3 spells CASSQVGGLGRAQYF. The DNA of the CDR3 is TGCGCCAGCAGCCAGGTGGGGGGACTAGGTCGCGCCCAGTACTTC.

The chain uses TRBV27 and TRBJ2-3, with 8 nucleotides matching TRBD2. V lost 10 bases and J lost 5; bases outside the gene matches: 8. This CDR3 spans 13 amino acids. Looked up from germline, CDR1 is MNHEY and CDR2 is SMNVEV (reference sequence). The chain's CDR3 is CATRVSGIDTQYF. In DNA, the CDR3 is TGTGCCACCCGAGTTAGCGGGATAGATACGCAGTATTTT.

The chain is built from TRBV6-1 and TRBJ2-1, with D perhaps being TRBD1 or TRBD2 (5 bases each). Between the trimmed V and J ends, which lost 8 bases and 8 bases, there was a span of 16 bases. Germline V lookup: CDR1 MNHNS, CDR2 SASEGT. The CDR3 contains 13 residues. This CDR3 reads CASGDRWADEQFF. DNA for the CDR3: TGTGCCAGCGGGGACCGTTGGGCGGATGAGCAGTTCTTC.

A note on this clonotype: One end of the junction is discordant with germline, which a read error may explain. This chain links TRBV6-1 with TRBJ2-3, with 7 bases lining up with TRBD2. The CDR3 has 16 residues. Germline assignment: CDR1 MNHNS and CDR2 SASEGT. The CDR3, as DNA: TGTGCCAGCCGCGAAGCGGGGCCATGGGCCAGGGATACGCAGTATTTC. This codes for CASREAGPWARDTQYF.

Comments on this clonotype: Compared with germline, one end of the junction differs, possibly owing to a read error. This chain links TRBV6-5 with TRBJ2-3; 11 positions agree with TRBD2. The CDR3 runs to 16 residues. Germline V gene lookup returns CDR1 MNHEY and CDR2 SVGAGI. In DNA form, the CDR3 reads TGTGCCAGCAGTCACTCTGATAGCGGGGGGGCAAATACGCAGACTTTT. As protein: CASSHSDSGGANTQTF.

In regard to this clonotype: The junction differs from germline at one of its ends, possibly a read error. The chain joins TRBV12-3 or TRBV12-4 to TRBJ2-3; D might be TRBD1 or TRBD2, each matching 6 bases. The CDR3 length is 15 residues. CDR3 bases: TGTGCCAGCAGTTCGGGGACGGGGGCGACAGATACTCAGTACTTT. Encoded protein: CASSSGTGATDTQYF.

This clonotype has at least ten counts. The chain has TRBV6-5 and TRBJ2-1; weak D call: TRBD1 (6 bases). The DNA end favors TRBJ2-5, so the J call may be wrong. The CDR3 length is 13 residues. Germline V CDR1 and CDR2: MNHEY, SVGAGI. The DNA of the CDR3 is TGTGCCAGCAGTTACATAGGGGGAGAGACCCAGTACTTC. Its translation: CASSYIGGETQYF.

V is TRBV7-6 and J is TRBJ2-5, with TRBD1 identical over 10 bases. The tail of the sequence fits TRBJ2-7 better, so the J call may be wrong. Per the germline V gene, CDR1 is SGHVS and CDR2 is FNYEAQ. The CDR3 has 14 amino acids. CDR3 region: CASSSRDRGYEQYF. The CDR3 DNA follows: TGTGCCAGCAGCTCCCGGGACAGGGGTTACGAGCAGTACTTC.